This TCR beta chain was obtained from a study of tumor-infiltrating lymphocytes in localized non-small cell lung cancer. Overall study context: Resected tumor was paired with non-adjacent uninvolved lung from the same patient. Study-wide findings and caveats: Tumors had more T cell infiltration than uninvolved lung, per TCRbeta sequencing and CD3 counts. Different pieces of the same tissue were used for each assay.

The J segment lost 1 base and the V segment lost 4 bases, leaving 22 bases of the junction unmatched. The germline V gene encodes CDR1 SGHRS and CDR2 YFSETQ. The CDR3 totals 22 residues. Produced via immunoSEQ multiplex PCR; TCRdb's table is partial and in-frame only. The sample has roughly 12,000 clones; less than 90% are singletons. This clone came up once. The antigen is not known. The chain links TRBV5-1 to TRBJ2-7, with 14 bases lining up with TRBD2. Input material: lung tumor tissue. The TCR sequence derives from a human donor with non-small cell lung cancer. The CDR3 here is CASSQGGWPGTSGGARSYEQYF. The CDR3 bases are TGCGCCAGCAGCCAGGGGGGCTGGCCCGGGACTAGCGGGGGAGCGAGGTCCTACGAGCAGTACTTC.